This T cell receptor (beta chain) was sequenced during a study of shared clonotypes between healthy human individuals. Original processing notes: Filtering was not the same, since immunoSEQ gave junction-only sequences without quality scores. Here immunoSEQ multiplex PCR was the method, and the copy in TCRdb shows in-frame clones only, minus some. The D gene and trimming were derived from the DNA, and the V and J assignments and clone size from that table. The sample contains about 1.5 million clones, 95% to 99% of which appear only once. The donors, all of them Caucasian adults, lived in Nashville, Tennessee. The source of this sequence is a man under 40 in good health. The sequencing input was naive CD4+ T cells sorted from blood. The subset here: CD45RA+ positively selected.

CDR3 in amino acids: CATSRGVGPGSGEQYF. The CDR3 region has the DNA TGTGCCACCAGCAGAGGGGTGGGACCCGGGTCGGGCGAGCAGTACTTC. The rearrangement links TRBV15 to TRBJ2-7; TRBD1 or TRBD2 may be the D gene (5 bases each). CDR3 size: 16 residues. Germline assignment: CDR1 LNHNV and CDR2 YYDKDF (reference sequence). V was shortened by 1 base and J by 6 bases, with 19 bases between the two germline ends.